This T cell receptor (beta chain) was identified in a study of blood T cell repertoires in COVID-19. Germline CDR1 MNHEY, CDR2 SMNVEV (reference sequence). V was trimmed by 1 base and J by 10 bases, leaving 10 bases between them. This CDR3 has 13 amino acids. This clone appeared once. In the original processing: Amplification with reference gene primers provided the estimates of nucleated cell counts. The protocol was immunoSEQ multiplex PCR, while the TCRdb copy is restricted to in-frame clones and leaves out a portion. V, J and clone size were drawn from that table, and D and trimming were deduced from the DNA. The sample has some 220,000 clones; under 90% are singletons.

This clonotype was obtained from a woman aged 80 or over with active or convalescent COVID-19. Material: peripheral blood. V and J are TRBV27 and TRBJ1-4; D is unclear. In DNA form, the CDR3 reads TGTGCCAGCAGTTTATTAGAGGGTAGAAAACTGTTTTTT. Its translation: CASSLLEGRKLFF.